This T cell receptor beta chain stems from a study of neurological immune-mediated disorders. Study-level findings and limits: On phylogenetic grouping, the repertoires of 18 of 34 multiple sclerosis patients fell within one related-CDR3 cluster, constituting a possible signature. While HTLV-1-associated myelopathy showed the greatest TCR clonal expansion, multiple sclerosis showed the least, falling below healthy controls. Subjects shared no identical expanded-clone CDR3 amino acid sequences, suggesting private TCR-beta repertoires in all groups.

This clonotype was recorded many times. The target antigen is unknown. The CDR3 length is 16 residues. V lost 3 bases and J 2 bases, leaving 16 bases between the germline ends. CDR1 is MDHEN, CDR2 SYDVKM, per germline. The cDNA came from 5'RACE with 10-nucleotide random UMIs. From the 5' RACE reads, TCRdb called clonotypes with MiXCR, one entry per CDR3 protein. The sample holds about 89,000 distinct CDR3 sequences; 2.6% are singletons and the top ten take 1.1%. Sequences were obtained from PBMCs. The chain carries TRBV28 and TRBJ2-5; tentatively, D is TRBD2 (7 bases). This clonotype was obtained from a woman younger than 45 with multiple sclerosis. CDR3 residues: CASSLRGRATQETQYF. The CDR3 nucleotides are TGTGCCAGCAGTTTGAGGGGGAGGGCGACTCAAGAGACCCAGTACTTC.